The rows below give T cell receptor beta chains drawn from one sample of a study of monozygotic twins with inflammatory bowel disease. From the 5' RACE reads, TCRdb lists one entry per CDR3 protein and no DNA. The listing contains approximately 85,000 distinct CDR3 sequences. Sequencing input: blood. All receptors come from a human donor with ulcerative colitis or Crohn's disease, or a healthy co-twin of an affected twin (not recorded which). Each CDR3 is given with its conserved first and last residue.

J gene | V gene | CDR3 protein
TRBJ2-5 | TRBV6-5 | CASSSGGVQETQYF
TRBJ1-1 | TRBV27 | CASSFASGSVLGEAFF
TRBJ2-5 | TRBV24-1 | CATSDSGQSLETQYF
TRBJ2-4 | TRBV5-1 | CASSLGQGDYGIQYF
TRBJ1-1 | TRBV12-3/TRBV12-4 | CASSPWETEAFF
TRBJ1-5 | TRBV10-3 | CATTTGDGDQPQHF
TRBJ1-6 | TRBV11-2 | CASSGHRDADSPLHF
TRBJ1-2 | TRBV10-3 | CAISGGSGDGYTF
TRBJ1-2 | TRBV4-1 | CASSQTPGQGNIGYTF
TRBJ1-5 | TRBV20-1 | CSAKGAGVNQPQHF
TRBJ1-2 | TRBV12-3/TRBV12-4 | CASSLGLAGGYYGYTF
TRBJ2-7 | TRBV5-1 | CASSVTGGGLSYEQYF